The present TCR beta chain was sequenced within a study of T cell changes during pregnancy in multiple sclerosis. Libraries were prepared by immunoSEQ multiplex PCR; TCRdb keeps only in-frame clonotypes and omits some of them. In the table there are more than 55,000 clones, roughly 93% of which are singletons. Between the trimmed V and J ends, which lost 5 bases and 9 bases, there was a span of 20 bases. The CDR3 has 14 residues. The germline CDR1 and CDR2 sequences are MGHDK and SYGVNS. The sample consisted of peripheral blood, taken in the second trimester of pregnancy. The receptor was derived from a female donor with multiple sclerosis, enrolled in a pregnancy study. The chain has TRBV25-1 and TRBJ2-7; D uncertain. The CDR3 here is CASSKRPDKAGQYF. The CDR3 bases are TGTGCCAGCAGTAAACGACCTGATAAAGCAGGGCAGTACTTC.